The clone carrying this TCR beta chain occurred a few times. Its target is unknown. These data are taken from a study of T cells after yellow fever vaccination. The V and J ends lost 8 bases and 5 bases, in that order; junction bases with no gene match: 7. The CDR3 covers 13 residues. Production of TCR cDNA was by 5'RACE template switching, which also added a universal primer site and UMIs. TCRdb reanalysed the 5' RACE reads using MiXCR and keeps one entry per CDR3 protein. The table includes 310,000 or so distinct CDR3 sequences, around 7% detected once. General study points: Although the secondary response was weaker, it peaked faster, at day 5 versus 15. Primary-vaccination clones mostly resurfaced post-booster (about 96% CD4, approximately 87% CD8). CD4 and CD8 compartments shared a small share of clonotypes, likely from convergent recombination.

This TCR was sampled from a man aged 18 to 29 who received the YFV17D yellow fever vaccine. Sample: PBMCs, taken approximately 40 days after the first yellow fever vaccination. The gene calls are TRBV12-3 or TRBV12-4 and TRBJ2-5; TRBD1 matches at 8 bases. The CDR3, as DNA: TGTGCCAGCGGAGACAGGGGCGTCGAGACCCAGTACTTC. As protein: CASGDRGVETQYF.